One T cell receptor (beta chain) is described in this entry. This entry is derived from a study of early T cells in non-severe SARS-CoV-2 infection. Study information: Sequencing was performed on bulk RNA from unsorted whole blood, leaving chains unpaired.

TCRdb re-derived calls from the 5' RACE reads in MiXCR, one entry per CDR3 protein. This sample has 85,000 to 90,000 distinct CDR3 sequences; about 14% occur once, and the top ten carry around 0.58%. The TCR originated in an adult who was a healthcare worker with PCR-confirmed SARS-CoV-2 infection or an uninfected control (not recorded which). Sequencing was performed on whole blood.

CDR3 DNA sequence: TGTGCCAGCAGCTTAAACTCCCTTCTTTACGCCTACGAGCAGTACGTC. Its protein product is CASSLNSLLYAYEQYV. This chain links TRBV7-2 with TRBJ2-7, with D uncertain. Per the germline V gene, CDR1 is SGHTA and CDR2 is FQGNSA. Trimming removed 2 bases from V and 2 bases from J, with 16 bases in between. The CDR3 totals 16 residues.